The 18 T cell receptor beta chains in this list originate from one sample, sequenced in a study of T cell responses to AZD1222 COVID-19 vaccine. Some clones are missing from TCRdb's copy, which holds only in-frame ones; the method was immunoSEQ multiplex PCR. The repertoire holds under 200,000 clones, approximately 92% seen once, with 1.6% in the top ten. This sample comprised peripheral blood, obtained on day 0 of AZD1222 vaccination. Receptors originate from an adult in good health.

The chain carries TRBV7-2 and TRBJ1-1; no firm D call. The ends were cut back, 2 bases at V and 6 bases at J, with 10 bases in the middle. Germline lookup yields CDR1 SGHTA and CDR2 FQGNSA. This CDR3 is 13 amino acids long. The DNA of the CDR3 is TGTGCCAGCAGCTTAATCCGGCTCTCTGAAGCTTTCTTT. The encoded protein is CASSLIRLSEAFF.

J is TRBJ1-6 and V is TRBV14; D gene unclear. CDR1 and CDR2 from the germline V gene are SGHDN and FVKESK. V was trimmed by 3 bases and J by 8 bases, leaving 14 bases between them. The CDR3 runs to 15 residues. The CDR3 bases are TGTGCCAGCAGCCATTCGGCAGGCCGGGATTCACCCCTCCACTTT. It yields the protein CASSHSAGRDSPLHF.

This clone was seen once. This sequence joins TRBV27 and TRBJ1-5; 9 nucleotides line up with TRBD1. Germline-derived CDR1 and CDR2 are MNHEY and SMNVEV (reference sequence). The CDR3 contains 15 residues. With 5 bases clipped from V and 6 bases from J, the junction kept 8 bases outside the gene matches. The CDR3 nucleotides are TGTGCCAGCAGTCCAAGGGACAGGGTAGGTCAGCCCCAGCATTTT. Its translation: CASSPRDRVGQPQHF.

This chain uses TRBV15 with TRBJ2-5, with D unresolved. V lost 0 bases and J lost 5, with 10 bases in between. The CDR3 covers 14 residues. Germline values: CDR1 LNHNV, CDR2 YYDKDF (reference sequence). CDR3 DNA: TGTGCCACCAGCAGAGATAATAGCTATGAGACCCAGTACTTC. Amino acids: CATSRDNSYETQYF.

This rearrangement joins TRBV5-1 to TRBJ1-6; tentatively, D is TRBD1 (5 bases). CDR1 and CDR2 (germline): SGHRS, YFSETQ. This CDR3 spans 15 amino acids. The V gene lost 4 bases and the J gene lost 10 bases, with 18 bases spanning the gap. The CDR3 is CASSLGTAVGSPLHF. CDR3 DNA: TGCGCCAGCAGCCTCGGGACCGCCGTGGGGTCACCCCTCCACTTT.

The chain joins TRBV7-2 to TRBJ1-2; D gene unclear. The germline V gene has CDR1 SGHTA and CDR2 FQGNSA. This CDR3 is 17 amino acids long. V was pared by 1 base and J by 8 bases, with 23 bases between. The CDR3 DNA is TGTGCCAGCAGCTTAGGGACCCTGCTGGACCCGGTGATAGGCTACACCTTC. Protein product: CASSLGTLLDPVIGYTF.

The CDR3 spells CASSADRGLDGYTF. As DNA, the CDR3 is TGTGCCAGCAGCGCGGACAGGGGGCTTGATGGCTACACCTTC. The chain carries TRBV9 and TRBJ1-2, with TRBD1 identical over 11 bases. CDR3 size: 14 residues. V was clipped by 3 bases and J by 6 bases; unmatched bases: 4. Germline CDR1 is SGDLS and CDR2 is YYNGEE.

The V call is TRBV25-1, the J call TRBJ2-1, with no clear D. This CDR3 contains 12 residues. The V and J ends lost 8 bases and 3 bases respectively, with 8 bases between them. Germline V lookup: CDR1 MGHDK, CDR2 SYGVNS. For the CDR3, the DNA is TGTGCCAGCCGGCTAGGCTACAATGAGCAGTTCTTC. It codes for CASRLGYNEQFF.

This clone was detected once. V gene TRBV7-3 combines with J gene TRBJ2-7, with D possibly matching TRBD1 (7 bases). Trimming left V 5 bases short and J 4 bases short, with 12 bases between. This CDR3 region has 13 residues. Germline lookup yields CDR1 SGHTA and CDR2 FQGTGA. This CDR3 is CASSPPGGYEQYF. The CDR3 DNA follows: TGTGCCAGCAGCCCCCCAGGGGGGTACGAGCAGTACTTC.

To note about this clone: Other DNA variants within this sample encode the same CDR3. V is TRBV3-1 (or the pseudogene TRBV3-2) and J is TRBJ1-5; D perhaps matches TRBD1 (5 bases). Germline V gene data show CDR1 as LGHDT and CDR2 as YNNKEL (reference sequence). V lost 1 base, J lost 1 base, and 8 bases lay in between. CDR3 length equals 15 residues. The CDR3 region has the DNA TGTGCCAGCAGCCAAGGACAGATCAGCAATCAGCCCCAGCATTTT. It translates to CASSQGQISNQPQHF.

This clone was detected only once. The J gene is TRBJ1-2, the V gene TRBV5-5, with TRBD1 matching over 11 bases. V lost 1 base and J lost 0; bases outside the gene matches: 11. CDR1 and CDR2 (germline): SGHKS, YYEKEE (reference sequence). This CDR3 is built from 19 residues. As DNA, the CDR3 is TGTGCCAGCAGCTTGTATCTGGGACAGGGGGTTAAGTCTAACTATGGCTACACCTTC. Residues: CASSLYLGQGVKSNYGYTF.

CDR3 amino acids: CASSLGGHRFDGYTF. The CDR3, as DNA: TGCGCCAGCAGCTTGGGCGGACACCGATTCGATGGCTACACCTTC. V usage is TRBV5-1 and J usage is TRBJ1-2; a weak D match, TRBD1 (5 bases). The germline V gene has CDR1 SGHRS and CDR2 YFSETQ. CDR3 length: 15 amino acids. V lost 0 bases, J lost 6 bases, and 15 bases lay in between.

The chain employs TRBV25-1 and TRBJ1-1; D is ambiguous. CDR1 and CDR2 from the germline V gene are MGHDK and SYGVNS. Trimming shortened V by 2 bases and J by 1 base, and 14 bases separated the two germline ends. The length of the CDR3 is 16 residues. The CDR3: CASSERIGKGNTEAFF. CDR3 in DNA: TGTGCCAGCAGTGAACGGATCGGCAAAGGGAACACTGAAGCTTTCTTT.

The CDR3 DNA sequence: TGTGCCAGCAGAGGACCGTTTAACTATGGCTACACCTTC. Amino acid sequence: CASRGPFNYGYTF. This chain connects TRBV25-1 to TRBJ1-2; D not resolved. Deletions cut 6 bases from V and 1 base from J, with 9 bases between. The germline V gene has CDR1 MGHDK and CDR2 SYGVNS. The CDR3 spans 13 residues.

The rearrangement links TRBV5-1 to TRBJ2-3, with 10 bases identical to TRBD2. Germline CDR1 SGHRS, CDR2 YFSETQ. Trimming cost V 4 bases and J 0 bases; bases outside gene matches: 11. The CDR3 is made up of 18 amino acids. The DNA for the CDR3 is TGCGCCAGCAGCATTACCCTAGCGGGAGTGATTAGCACAGATACGCAGTATTTT. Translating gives CASSITLAGVISTDTQYF.

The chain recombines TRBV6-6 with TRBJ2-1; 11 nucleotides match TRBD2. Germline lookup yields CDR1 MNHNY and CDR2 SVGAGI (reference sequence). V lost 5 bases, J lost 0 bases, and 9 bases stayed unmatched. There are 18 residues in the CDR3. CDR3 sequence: CASSPAGTSGRSYNEQFF. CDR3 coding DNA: TGTGCCAGCAGTCCCGCCGGGACTAGCGGCCGCTCCTACAATGAGCAGTTCTTC.

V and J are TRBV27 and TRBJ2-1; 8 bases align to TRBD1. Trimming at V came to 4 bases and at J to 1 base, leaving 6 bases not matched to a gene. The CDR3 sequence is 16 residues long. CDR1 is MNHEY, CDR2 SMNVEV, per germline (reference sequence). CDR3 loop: CASSSGDRGSYNEQFF. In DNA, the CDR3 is TGTGCCAGCAGTTCCGGTGACAGGGGATCCTACAATGAGCAGTTCTTC.

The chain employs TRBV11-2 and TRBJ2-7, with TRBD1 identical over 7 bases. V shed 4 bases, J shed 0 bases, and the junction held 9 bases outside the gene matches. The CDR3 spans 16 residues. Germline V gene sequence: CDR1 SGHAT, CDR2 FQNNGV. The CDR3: CASSYSGQLSSYEQYF. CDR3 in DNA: TGTGCCAGCAGCTACTCGGGACAGTTGAGCTCCTACGAGCAGTACTTC. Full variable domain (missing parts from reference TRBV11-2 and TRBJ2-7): EAGVAQSPRYKIIEKRQSVAFWCNPISGHATLYWYQQILGQGPKLLIQFQNNGVVDDSQLPKDRFSAERLKGVDSTLKIQPAKLEDSAVYLCASSYSGQLSSYEQYFGPGTRLTVT.